The rows below give T cell receptor beta chains drawn from one sample of a study of post-analysis software for immune sequencing data. Each CDR3 protein is one row after TCRdb ran MiXCR on the PCR reads. The sample comprises some 690,000 distinct CDR3 sequences, 25% to 30% of which are singletons, and around 0.55% rests with the top ten. The source material was blood. Source of these receptors: a girl aged 5 to 17 with multiple sclerosis. Both conserved end residues are trimmed from each CDR3.

13,TRBV12-3/TRBV12-4,ASTTGAAKGNEQF
14,TRBV6-5,ASSYSGLAGAYEQY
13,TRBV5-5,ASSLGTGYNYGYT
14,TRBV11-2,ASSYQGLTNTGELF
10,TRBV20-1,SARMVTDTQY
11,TRBV4-2,ASSQGPNQPQH
15,TRBV28,ASSAAGVGGANYGYT
12,TRBV28,ASIGQGGAGELF
12,TRBV5-1,ASSLLLPGDEQF
12,TRBV20-1,SASQSPGVETQY
13,TRBV5-1,ASSFGDRVSTEAF
13,TRBV5-1,ASSLRAAGSTEAF
14,TRBV7-2,ASSWGGSGEGETQY
14,TRBV20-1,SASTRLARGTDTQY
14,TRBV20-1,SARPVEGGRGTGAF
10,TRBV6-2/TRBV6-3,ASSYSVHEQY
11,TRBV12-3/TRBV12-4,ASSPGDGGPQH
12,TRBV5-4,ASSRLDRGSEQF
14,TRBV2,ASSEARAAGNQPQH
9,TRBV10-3,AIRSRDKQY
14,TRBV15,ATSRGPGRGDTEAF
14,TRBV15,ATSSFLRGDYNEQF
11,TRBV14,ASSEEAHQPQH
9,TRBV7-9,AYGGSDGYT
7,TRBV20-1,SAEKLVF
12,TRBV20-1,SARGRGSYNEQF
14,TRBV7-9,ASSLVRGRPYNEQF
12,TRBV29-1,SVGLHDGSYEQY
12,TRBV20-1,SAAHSRGLEKLF
12,TRBV28,ASSRDHPNSPLH
11,TRBV4-2,ASSQGSGDTQY
14,TRBV4-1,AGSQFLAGDQETQY
12,TRBV2,ASSDTYRASPLH
13,TRBV20-1,SIPHGQGANYGYT
16,TRBV28,ASSSLGGPGISSYEQY